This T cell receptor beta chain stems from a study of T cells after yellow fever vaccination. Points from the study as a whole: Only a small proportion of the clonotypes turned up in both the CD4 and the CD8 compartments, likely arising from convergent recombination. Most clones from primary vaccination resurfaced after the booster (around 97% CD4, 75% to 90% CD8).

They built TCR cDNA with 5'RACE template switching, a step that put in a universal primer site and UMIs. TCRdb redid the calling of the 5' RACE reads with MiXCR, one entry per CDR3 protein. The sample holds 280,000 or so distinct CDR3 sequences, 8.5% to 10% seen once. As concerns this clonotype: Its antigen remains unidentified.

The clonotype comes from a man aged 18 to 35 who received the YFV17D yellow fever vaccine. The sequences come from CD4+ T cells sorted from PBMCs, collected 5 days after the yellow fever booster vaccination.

Here the CDR3 reads CASSYFGGAGANVLTF. DNA for the CDR3: TGTGCCAGCAGTTACTTCGGGGGCGCTGGGGCCAACGTCCTGACTTTC. The chain is built from TRBV6-5 and TRBJ2-6, with D possibly being TRBD1 or TRBD2 (6 bases each). Germline lookup yields CDR1 MNHEY and CDR2 SVGAGI. The CDR3 has 16 residues. The V and J ends lost 1 base and 2 bases respectively, with 9 bases between them.